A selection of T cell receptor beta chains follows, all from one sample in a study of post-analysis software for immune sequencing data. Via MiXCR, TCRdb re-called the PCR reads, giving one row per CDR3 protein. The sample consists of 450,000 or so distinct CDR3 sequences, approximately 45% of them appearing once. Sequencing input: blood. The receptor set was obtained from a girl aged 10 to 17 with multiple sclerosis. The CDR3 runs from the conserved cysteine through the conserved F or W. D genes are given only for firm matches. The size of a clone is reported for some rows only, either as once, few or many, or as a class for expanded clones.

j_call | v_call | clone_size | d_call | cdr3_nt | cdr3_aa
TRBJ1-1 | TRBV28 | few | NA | TGTGCCAGCAGTCTCCGGGCAGGGAACACTGAAGCTTTCTTT | CASSLRAGNTEAFF
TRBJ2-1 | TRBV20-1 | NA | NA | TGCGGAACGGAAGAGTCCCCCACCCACAATGAGCAGTTCTTC | CGTEESPTHNEQFF
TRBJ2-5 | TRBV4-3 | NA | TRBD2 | TGCGCCAGCAGCCCATATAGCGGGAGGGCCGGGGAGACCCAGTACTTC | CASSPYSGRAGETQYF
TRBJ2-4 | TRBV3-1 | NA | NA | TGTGCCAGCAGCCCACACTTCATCGGGATGGGCAAAAACATTCAGTACTTC | CASSPHFIGMGKNIQYF
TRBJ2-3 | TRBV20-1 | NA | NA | TGCAGTGCTAGTACCCAGCGGGGCACAGATACGCAGTATTTT | CSASTQRGTDTQYF
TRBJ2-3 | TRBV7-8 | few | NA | TGTGCCAGCAGCTTAGTAACCCCAGATACGCAGTATTTT | CASSLVTPDTQYF
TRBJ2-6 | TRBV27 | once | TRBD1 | TGTGCCAGCAGCCTCCACACAGGGGCATTCTCTGGGGCCAACGTCCTGACTTTC | CASSLHTGAFSGANVLTF
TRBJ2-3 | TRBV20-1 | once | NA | TGCAGTGCTAGAGCGAGTGGGGGCACAGATACGCAGTATTTT | CSARASGGTDTQYF
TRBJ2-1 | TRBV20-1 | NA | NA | TGCAGTGCTAGGGAACTAGTTCATGAGCAGTTCTTC | CSARELVHEQFF
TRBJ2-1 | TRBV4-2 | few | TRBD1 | TGTGCCAGCAGCCAAGACAACACCCTTCGGACAGGGCGGCACAATGAGCAGTTCTTC | CASSQDNTLRTGRHNEQFF